Below, one TCR beta chain is given with its context. The entry originates in a study of low-dose radiotherapy and immunotherapy resistance in tumors. As for the study in general: Cohort 1 patients were irradiated with 0.5 Gy fractions every 2 weeks to 6.5 Gy total.

Time point specified: after trial treatment. Specified treatment: LDRT plus nivolumab, ipilimumab, low-dose cyclophosphamide and aspirin (RACIN trial). Every donor's regimen consisted of nivolumab, ipilimumab, aspirin, low-dose cyclophosphamide and low-dose radiotherapy. All eligible patients presented with advanced solid tumors that contained no tumor-infiltrating lymphocytes. With TRAV- and TRBV-specific primers, first-strand cDNA was made, covering the alpha and beta chains. TCR amplification involved 20 to 25 PCR cycles with a constant-region primer and V-primer adapter. TCRdb called the reads again in MiXCR, with one record for every CDR3 protein. The sample has tens of thousands of distinct CDR3 sequences; 20% to 25% are singletons. Sequencing was performed on PBMCs, taken after low-dose radiotherapy plus immunotherapy. The receptor comes from a female donor with ovarian cancer.

The CDR3 region has the DNA TGTGCCAGCTCCAACCAGGGGCCCTACTTGAACACTGAAGCTTTCTTT. Amino acids: CASSNQGPYLNTEAFF. This rearrangement joins TRBV18 to TRBJ1-1, with D tentatively TRBD1 (6 bases). Germline V gives CDR1 KGHSH, CDR2 LQKENI. There are 16 residues in the CDR3. V was cut by 6 bases and J by 0 bases, with 17 bases left in between.